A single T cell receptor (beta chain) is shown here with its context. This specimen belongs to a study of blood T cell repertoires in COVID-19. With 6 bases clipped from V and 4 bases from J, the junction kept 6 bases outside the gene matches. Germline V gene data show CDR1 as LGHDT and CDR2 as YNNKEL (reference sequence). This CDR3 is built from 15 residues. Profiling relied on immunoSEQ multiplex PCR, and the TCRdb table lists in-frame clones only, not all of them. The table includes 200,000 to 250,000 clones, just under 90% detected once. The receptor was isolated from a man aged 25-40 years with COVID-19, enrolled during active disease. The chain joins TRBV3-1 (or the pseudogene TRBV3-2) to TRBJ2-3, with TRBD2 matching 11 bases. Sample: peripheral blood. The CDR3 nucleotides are TGTGCCAGCAGTGTAGCGGGGGGGCCTGCAGATACGCAGTATTTT. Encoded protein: CASSVAGGPADTQYF.